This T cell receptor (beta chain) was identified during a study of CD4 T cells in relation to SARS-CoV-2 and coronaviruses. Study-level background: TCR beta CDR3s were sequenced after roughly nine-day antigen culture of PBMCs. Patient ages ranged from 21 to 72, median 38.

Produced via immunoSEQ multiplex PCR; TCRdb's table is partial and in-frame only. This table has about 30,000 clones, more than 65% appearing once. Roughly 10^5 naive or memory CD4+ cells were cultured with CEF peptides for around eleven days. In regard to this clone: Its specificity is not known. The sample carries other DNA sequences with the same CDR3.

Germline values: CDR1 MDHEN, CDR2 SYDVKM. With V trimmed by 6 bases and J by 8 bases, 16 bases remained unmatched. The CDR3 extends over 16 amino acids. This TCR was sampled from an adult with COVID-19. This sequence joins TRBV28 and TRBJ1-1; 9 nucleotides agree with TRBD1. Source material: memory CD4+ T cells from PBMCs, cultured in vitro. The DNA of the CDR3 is TGTGCCAGCAGCCCGGGACAGGGTTTTCCGCGGTGGGAAGCTTTCTTT. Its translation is CASSPGQGFPRWEAFF.